This T cell receptor (beta chain) was sequenced in a study of blood T cell repertoires in COVID-19. The data were produced by immunoSEQ multiplex PCR, yet TCRdb's version contains in-frame clones alone and is incomplete. The sample holds some 300,000 clones, under 90% seen once. All enrollees were roughly 18 to 95 years old and from fewer than 30 US areas. This CDR3 has 17 residues. The V and J ends lost 4 bases and 2 bases, in that order; junction bases with no gene match: 6. Germline V lookup: CDR1 SGHRS, CDR2 YFSETQ. The sequenced sample was PBMCs or T cells enriched from blood (not recorded which). This chain uses TRBV5-1 with TRBJ2-2; TRBD2 aligns across 12 bases. This receptor was taken from a man in his thirties or forties who had recovered from COVID-19. The CDR3 here is CASSRVGLAGNTGELFF. The CDR3 DNA reads TGCGCCAGCAGCCGCGTAGGACTAGCGGGAAACACCGGGGAGCTGTTTTTT.